Listed below are T cell receptor beta chains from one sample, sequenced in a study of T-cell reconstitution after alpha-beta-depleted transplantation in children. TCRdb ran MiXCR on the PCR reads and lists one entry per CDR3 protein. Found here are 500,000 to 600,000 distinct CDR3 sequences, around 18% of them singletons; the top ten hold 3.3%. Sample: PBMCs from the stem cell graft donor, taken from the stem cell graft. The origin of the receptors is a human donor who donated a stem cell graft to a child with acute lymphoblastic leukemia. Both conserved end residues are part of each CDR3. A D gene is named only where the DNA matches it firmly. The listing skips clone size in some rows; elsewhere it reads once, few, many or a size class.

-,TRBV7-9,TRBD2,TRBJ2-7,TGTGCCAGCAGCGGAGGGAGGGCTTACTCCTACGAGCAGTACTTC,CASSGGRAYSYEQYF
few,TRBV20-1,-,TRBJ1-5,TGCAGTTTACCACTACAGGGAGGCCGCAATCAGCCCCAGCATTTT,CSLPLQGGRNQPQHF
-,TRBV12-3/TRBV12-4,-,TRBJ1-4,TGTGCCAGCAGTTTCAGGGTCGATGAAAAACTGTTTTTT,CASSFRVDEKLFF
-,TRBV5-1,-,TRBJ1-1,TGCGCCAGCAGCCCTTGGACGGCTACGGGCACTGAAGCTTTCTTT,CASSPWTATGTEAFF
-,TRBV6-4,TRBD2,TRBJ2-7,TGTGCCAGCAGCGATAGCGGGAGGTACGAGCAGTACTTC,CASSDSGRYEQYF
-,TRBV5-1,-,TRBJ2-3,TGCGCCAGCAGCCTATGGACAAATCCGGTGACAGATACGCAGTATTTT,CASSLWTNPVTDTQYF
-,TRBV3-1,-,TRBJ2-3,TGTGCCAGCAGCCAGTTGCGGAGGAGCCCCACAGATACGCAGTATTTT,CASSQLRRSPTDTQYF
many,TRBV5-1,-,TRBJ1-1,TGCGCCAGCAGCTCCGAACTTCTATCTGAAGCTTTCTTT,CASSSELLSEAFF
few,TRBV12-3/TRBV12-4,TRBD2,TRBJ2-1,TGTGCCAGCACCTCCAGACTAGCGGGGTACAATGAGCAGTTCTTC,CASTSRLAGYNEQFF
few,TRBV5-1,-,TRBJ2-7,TGCGCCAGCAGCCCCTCCGGGACGGAGTCCTACGAGCAGTACTTC,CASSPSGTESYEQYF
-,TRBV7-9,TRBD2,TRBJ2-1,TGTGCCAGCAGAAACCCAGCGGGAGGGCCCGCAAATGAGCAGTTCTTC,CASRNPAGGPANEQFF
few,TRBV12-3/TRBV12-4,TRBD2,TRBJ2-3,TGTGCCAGCAGTCCGGGGGGGTCTAGGGATACGCAGTATTTT,CASSPGGSRDTQYF
few,TRBV20-1,-,TRBJ2-7,TGCAGTGCTAGAGATGACCCTAGCTTCTTGAGGGAGCAGTACTTC,CSARDDPSFLREQYF
-,TRBV9,-,TRBJ2-3,TGTGCCAGCAGCGTAGCTTGGGGGGACACAGATACGCAGTATTTT,CASSVAWGDTDTQYF
few,TRBV27,-,TRBJ2-1,TGTGCCAGCAGTTTAATCCCGAGCCATGAGCAGTTCTTC,CASSLIPSHEQFF
few,TRBV15,TRBD1,TRBJ2-7,TGTGCCACCAGCGCCCGGGACAGGGGTTCCTACGAGCAGTACTTC,CATSARDRGSYEQYF
-,TRBV11-2,-,TRBJ2-1,TGTGCCAGCAGCTTAGGCAGGGACCATGAGCAGTTCTTC,CASSLGRDHEQFF
-,TRBV6-1,-,TRBJ2-5,TGTGCCAGCAGCCAGGGTGGGATAACGGCCCAGTACTTC,CASSQGGITAQYF
medium-sized,TRBV5-1,TRBD1,TRBJ2-7,TGCGCCAGCAGCCTTGGACAGGGCGACCCAGTGTACGAGCAGTACTTC,CASSLGQGDPVYEQYF
-,TRBV5-1,-,TRBJ2-5,TGCGCCAGCAGCTCTTCTCCAAACCAAGAGATCCAGTACTTC,CASSSSPNQEIQYF
once,TRBV5-5,-,TRBJ2-7,TGTGCCAGCAGCTTGGAACAGGGTCCCGAGCAGTACTTC,CASSLEQGPEQYF
-,TRBV7-8,TRBD1,TRBJ1-1,TGTGCCAGCAGCCTCTTGGAGGCAGGGGGCCCTGAAGCTTTCTTT,CASSLLEAGGPEAFF
few,TRBV7-8,-,TRBJ2-7,TGTGCCAGCAGCTTAGGGGCGGTCTCCTACGAGCAGTACTTC,CASSLGAVSYEQYF
few,TRBV29-1,-,TRBJ1-4,TGCAGCGTTCAGCGCCGCGGAATAAATGAAAAACTGTTTTTT,CSVQRRGINEKLFF
few,TRBV5-5,-,TRBJ2-3,TGTGCCAGCAACTTCCGGTTCGGACAGAATACGCAGTATTTT,CASNFRFGQNTQYF
-,TRBV7-6,-,TRBJ2-2,TGTGCCAGCAGCCCTCGACTCCTCGGGGAGCTGTTTTTT,CASSPRLLGELFF
-,TRBV12-3/TRBV12-4,TRBD1,TRBJ2-2,TGTGCCAGCAGAGGGGTTGAGGACAGGGTTTCCACCGGGGAGCTGTTTTTT,CASRGVEDRVSTGELFF
few,TRBV9,-,TRBJ2-7,TGTGCCAGCAGCCCGAAGGCTTCATACGAGCAGTACTTC,CASSPKASYEQYF
few,TRBV12-3/TRBV12-4,-,TRBJ2-2,TGTGCCAGCAGGCCGGACAAAACCGGGGAGCTGTTTTTT,CASRPDKTGELFF
few,TRBV18,TRBD2,TRBJ2-1,TGTGCCAGCTCACCACGAGTAGCGGGGGATTTCAATGAGCAGTTCTTC,CASSPRVAGDFNEQFF
-,TRBV9,TRBD2,TRBJ2-7,TGTGCCAGCAGCGTAGATGGGTCGGGACTAGCTCTCGAGCAGTACTTC,CASSVDGSGLALEQYF
-,TRBV27,-,TRBJ1-4,TGTGCCAGCAGTCTCCTCCTTACTGCAACTAATGAAAAACTGTTTTTT,CASSLLLTATNEKLFF
-,TRBV29-1,TRBD1,TRBJ2-7,TGCAGCGTCGCCGGACAGGACCACCTGCTCACCTACGAGCAGTACTTC,CSVAGQDHLLTYEQYF
-,TRBV29-1,-,TRBJ1-1,TGCAGCGTTGGATTCTGGAACACTGAAGCTTTCTTT,CSVGFWNTEAFF
-,TRBV20-1,-,TRBJ2-5,TGCAGTGTCCTCAACAGGGGGGGGTACCAAGAGACCCAGTACTTC,CSVLNRGGYQETQYF
-,TRBV29-1,-,TRBJ1-3,TGCAGCGTTGAAGATCGTATACGTTACTCTGGAAACACCATATATTTT,CSVEDRIRYSGNTIYF
-,TRBV25-1,-,TRBJ2-7,TGTGCCAGCAGTGACGCAGGGACGTCCAACGAGCAGTACTTC,CASSDAGTSNEQYF
-,TRBV25-1,TRBD1,TRBJ2-3,TGTGCCAGCAGAAACCAGGGACAGGGACGAACAGATACGCAGTATTTT,CASRNQGQGRTDTQYF
-,TRBV12-3/TRBV12-4,-,TRBJ1-4,TGTGCCAGCAGTTTTTCAGGGTCCGGTAGACTGTTTTTT,CASSFSGSGRLFF
few,TRBV12-5,-,TRBJ2-1,TGTGCTAGTGTGGAGCCCTACAATGAGCAGTTCTTC,CASVEPYNEQFF
-,TRBV5-1,TRBD1,TRBJ1-2,TGCGCCAGCAGCTTGGAAGGGACAGTGGGCGGCACCTTC,CASSLEGTVGGTF
-,TRBV7-9,-,TRBJ2-3,TGTGCCAGCAGCTTATTGTCGGGACTTTTGTTTTTT,CASSLLSGLLFF
few,TRBV19,-,TRBJ2-1,TGTGCCAGTAGTATTGGGCTGGGGAATGAGCAGTTCTTC,CASSIGLGNEQFF
many,TRBV12-3/TRBV12-4,TRBD1,TRBJ2-7,TGTGCCAGCAGAGCCGACAGGGCCGAGCAGTACTTC,CASRADRAEQYF
-,TRBV7-2,TRBD1,TRBJ1-2,TGTGCCAGCAGCGTAAAACAGGGGGCCACTTTTAACTATGGCTACACCTTC,CASSVKQGATFNYGYTF
few,TRBV7-8,TRBD1,TRBJ2-1,TGTGCCAGCAGCTCCTACGGACAGGGCAATGAGCAGTTCTTC,CASSSYGQGNEQFF
few,TRBV21-1,-,TRBJ2-7,TGTGCCAGCAGCGCCCGACTAGCGGGAGTGGAGGAGCAGTACTTC,CASSARLAGVEEQYF
-,TRBV20-1,-,TRBJ1-3,TGCAGTGCTAGAGGGTACTCTGGAAACACCATATATTTT,CSARGYSGNTIYF
-,TRBV29-1,-,TRBJ2-5,TGCAGCGTTGAAGGCGGAGAGACCCAGTACTTC,CSVEGGETQYF
-,TRBV6-1,TRBD1,TRBJ2-2,TGTGCCAGCAGTCAGGGGGTTACCGGGGAGCTGTTTTTT,CASSQGVTGELFF
few,TRBV5-1,TRBD1,TRBJ1-4,TGCGCCAGCAGCTTCGGGCCGACAGGGCTTAATGAAAAACTGTTTTTT,CASSFGPTGLNEKLFF
-,TRBV29-1,TRBD2,TRBJ2-5,TGCAGCGTCGAGCCTAGCGGGAGGGCCCAAGAGACCCAGTACTTC,CSVEPSGRAQETQYF
few,TRBV11-2,TRBD1,TRBJ2-1,TGTGCCAGCAGCTTAGGTCTGGGACAGCCCTCCTACAATGAGCAGTTCTTC,CASSLGLGQPSYNEQFF
few,TRBV5-1,-,TRBJ1-1,TGCGCCAGCGGATACCAGGTGAACACTGAAGCTTTCTTT,CASGYQVNTEAFF